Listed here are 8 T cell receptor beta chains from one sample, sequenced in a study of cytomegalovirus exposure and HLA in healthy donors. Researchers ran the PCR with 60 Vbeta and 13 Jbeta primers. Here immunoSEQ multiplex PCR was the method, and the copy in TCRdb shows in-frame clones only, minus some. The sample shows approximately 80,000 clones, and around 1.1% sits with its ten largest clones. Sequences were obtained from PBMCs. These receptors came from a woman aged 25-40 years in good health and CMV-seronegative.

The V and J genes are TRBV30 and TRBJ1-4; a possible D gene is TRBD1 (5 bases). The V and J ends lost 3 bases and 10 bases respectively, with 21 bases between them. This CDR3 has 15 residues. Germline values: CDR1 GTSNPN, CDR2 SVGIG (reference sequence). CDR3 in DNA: TGTGCCTGGAGCCGAAACCTAGCGACTGGGGGAAAACTGTTTTTT. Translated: CAWSRNLATGGKLFF.

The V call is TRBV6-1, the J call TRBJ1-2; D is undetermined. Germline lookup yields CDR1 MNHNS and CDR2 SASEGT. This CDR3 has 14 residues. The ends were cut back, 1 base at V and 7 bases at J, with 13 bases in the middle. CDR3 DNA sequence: TGTGCCAGCAGTGAAGTGCCGACTCTCGGTGGCTACACCTTC. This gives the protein CASSEVPTLGGYTF.

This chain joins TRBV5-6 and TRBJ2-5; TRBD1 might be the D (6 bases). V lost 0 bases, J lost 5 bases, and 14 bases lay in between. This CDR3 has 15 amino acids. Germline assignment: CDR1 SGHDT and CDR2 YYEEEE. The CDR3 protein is CASSLGDTLRETQYF. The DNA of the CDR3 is TGTGCCAGCAGCTTGGGGGACACCTTGCGCGAGACCCAGTACTTC.

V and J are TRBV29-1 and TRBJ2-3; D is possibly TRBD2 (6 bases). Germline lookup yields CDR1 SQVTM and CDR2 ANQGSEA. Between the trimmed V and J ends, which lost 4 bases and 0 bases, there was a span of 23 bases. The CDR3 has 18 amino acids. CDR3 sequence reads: CSVGGDGGAGRSTDTQYF. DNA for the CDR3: TGCAGCGTTGGGGGGGACGGTGGTGCCGGGAGAAGCACAGATACGCAGTATTTT.

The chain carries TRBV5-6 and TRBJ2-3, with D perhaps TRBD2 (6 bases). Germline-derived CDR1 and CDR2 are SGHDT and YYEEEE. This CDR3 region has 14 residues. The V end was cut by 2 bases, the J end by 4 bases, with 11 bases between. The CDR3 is CASSLPGRSDTQYF. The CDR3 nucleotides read TGTGCCAGCAGCTTACCGGGGAGGTCAGATACGCAGTATTTT. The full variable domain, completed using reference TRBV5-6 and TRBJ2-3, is DAGVTQSPTHLIKTRGQQVTLRCSPKSGHDTVSWYQQALGQGPQFIFQYYEEEERQRGNFPDRFSGHQFPNYSSELNVNALLLGDSALYLCASSLPGRSDTQYFGPGTRLTVL.

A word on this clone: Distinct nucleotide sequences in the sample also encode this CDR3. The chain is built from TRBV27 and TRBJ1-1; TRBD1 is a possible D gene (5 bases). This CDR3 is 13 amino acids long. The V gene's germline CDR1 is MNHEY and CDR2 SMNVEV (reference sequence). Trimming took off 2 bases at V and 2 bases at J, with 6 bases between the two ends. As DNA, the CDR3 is TGTGCCAGCAGTTTAGGACACAACACTGAAGCTTTCTTT. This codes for CASSLGHNTEAFF.

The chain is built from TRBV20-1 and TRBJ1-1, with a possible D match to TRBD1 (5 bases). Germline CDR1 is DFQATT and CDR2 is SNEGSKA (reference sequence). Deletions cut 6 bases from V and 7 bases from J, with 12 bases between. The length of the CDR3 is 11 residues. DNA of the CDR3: TGCAGTGCAAGGGTCGGGGGTGAAGCTTTCTTT. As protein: CSARVGGEAFF.

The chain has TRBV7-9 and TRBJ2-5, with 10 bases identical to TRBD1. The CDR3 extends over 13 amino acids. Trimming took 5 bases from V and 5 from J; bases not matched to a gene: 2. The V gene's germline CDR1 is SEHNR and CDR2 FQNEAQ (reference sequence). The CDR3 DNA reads TGTGCCAGCAGCCCGGACAGGGGGGAGACCCAGTACTTC. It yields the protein CASSPDRGETQYF.